Each of the 31 T cell receptor beta chains below was sequenced from the same sample in a study of vaccination and CD4 T cells after COVID-19. These receptors have no known antigen. An Oncomine TCR Beta short-read assay was used to sequence the DNA from cultured CD4+ T cells. One entry per CDR3 protein results from TCRdb running MiXCR on the PCR reads. This sample has 8,500 to 13,000 distinct CDR3 sequences, with approximately 24% found just once. The sample's treatment: roughly nine-day PBMC culture with coronavirus spike peptide pools or control peptides (ViraFEST assay). The sample was CD4+ T cells from blood, cultured in vitro, taken after SARS-CoV-2 vaccination. These receptors originate from a human donor who had recovered from COVID-19.

This clonotype counts as medium-sized. V and J are TRBV6-1 and TRBJ1-1; D uncertain. Germline V lookup: CDR1 MNHNS, CDR2 SASEGT. Between the trimmed V and J ends, which lost 7 bases and 1 base, there was a span of 10 bases. This CDR3 spans 13 amino acids. The CDR3 spells CASKRGENTEAFF. For the CDR3, the DNA is TGTGCCAGCAAGCGCGGGGAGAACACTGAAGCTTTCTTT.

This clonotype was found a few times. The chain joins TRBV28 to TRBJ1-2; no firm D call. The ends were cut back, 8 bases at V and 8 bases at J, with 18 bases in the middle. Germline V CDR1 and CDR2: MDHEN, SYDVKM. CDR3 length: 13 residues. The CDR3 is CASCGPVGYGYTF. The CDR3 nucleotides read TGTGCCAGCTGCGGACCCGTAGGGTACGGCTACACCTTC.

In this sample, this clonotype turned up a few times. The chain employs TRBV4-3 and TRBJ2-1; 8 nucleotides agree with TRBD2. Unmatched junction bases numbered 5, after V lost 5 bases and J lost 5 bases. The V gene's germline CDR1 is LGHNA and CDR2 YSLEER. The CDR3 contains 14 residues. DNA of the CDR3: TGCGCCAGCAGCTCACGGGAGGGCCACAATGAGCAGTTCTTC. This translates into CASSSREGHNEQFF.

This chain connects TRBV7-8 to TRBJ1-3; D is perhaps TRBD1 (5 bases). CDR3 length equals 13 residues. Germline lookup yields CDR1 SGHVS and CDR2 FQNEAQ. V was cut by 1 base and J by 6 bases, with 7 bases left in between. The CDR3 spells CASSLGQLNTIYF. In DNA, the CDR3 is TGTGCCAGCAGCTTAGGACAGCTAAACACCATATATTTT.

This clonotype counts as medium-sized. The chain carries TRBV6-1 and TRBJ1-2, with TRBD1 as a possible D gene (6 bases). Germline V gene lookup returns CDR1 MNHNS and CDR2 SASEGT. V lost 1 base and J lost 10, with 16 bases in between. The CDR3 has 14 residues. CDR3 nucleotide sequence: TGTGCCAGCAGTGAAGACCCTAACAGGGAGCACTACACCTTC. This codes for CASSEDPNREHYTF.

This clonotype was counted between two and nine times. This chain links TRBV29-1 with TRBJ2-7, with 10 bases lining up with TRBD1. Germline V gives CDR1 SQVTM, CDR2 ANQGSEA. Trimming at V came to 4 bases and at J to 3 bases, leaving 6 bases not matched to a gene. This CDR3 is 14 amino acids long. This chain's CDR3 is CSVVRDRGFYEQYF. The CDR3 nucleotides read TGCAGCGTTGTTAGGGACAGGGGTTTCTACGAGCAGTACTTC.

In this sample, this clonotype is medium-sized. The chain links TRBV15 to TRBJ2-7; 11 bases map to TRBD1. V was clipped by 6 bases and J by 1 base; unmatched bases: 11. The CDR3 has 17 residues. Germline lookup yields CDR1 LNHNV and CDR2 YYDKDF (reference sequence). The CDR3 is CATRPRDRGRVSYEQYF. In nucleotides, the CDR3 is TGTGCCACCAGACCTCGGGACAGGGGGAGGGTTTCCTACGAGCAGTACTTC.

The chain carries TRBV2 and TRBJ2-2; perhaps TRBD2 as D (5 bases). The V and J ends lost 2 bases and 5 bases respectively, with 6 bases between them. Germline CDR1 and CDR2: SNHLY and FYNNEI. The CDR3 runs 13 residues. The CDR3 sequence: CASSETGTGELFF. The CDR3 bases are TGTGCCAGCAGTGAAACGGGGACCGGGGAGCTGTTTTTT.

This clonotype is labeled as medium-sized. V and J are TRBV6-1 and TRBJ2-7; 8 positions agree with TRBD2. The V gene's germline CDR1 is MNHNS and CDR2 SASEGT. V gave up 6 bases and J gave up 1 base; unmatched junction bases: 2. CDR3 length equals 13 residues. DNA of the CDR3: TGTGCCAGCAGGCAGCGGGAGTCCTACGAGCAGTACTTC. It is translated as CASRQRESYEQYF.

This rearrangement joins TRBV27 to TRBJ2-1; 9 positions match TRBD2. CDR3 length equals 15 residues. Germline V gene sequence: CDR1 MNHEY, CDR2 SMNVEV (reference sequence). J gave up 7 bases and V 6 bases, and 10 bases lay outside the gene matches. CDR3 coding DNA: TGTGCCAGCAGGGTGGGCGGGAGGGCCGAGAATGAGCAGTTCTTC. This encodes CASRVGGRAENEQFF.

The rearrangement uses TRBV6-2 or TRBV6-3 and TRBJ2-2, with 7 bases matching TRBD1. The CDR3 has 13 amino acids. Trimming cost V 6 bases and J 6 bases; bases outside gene matches: 4. Germline V lookup: CDR1 MNHEY, CDR2 SVGEGT. The CDR3 spells CASRITGAGELFF. The CDR3 bases are TGTGCCAGCAGGATAACAGGGGCCGGGGAGCTGTTTTTT.

The CDR3, as DNA: TGTGCCAGCAGTCAAGAGGGACAGGGGGACCAGCCCCAGCATTTT. Residues: CASSQEGQGDQPQHF. The gene calls are TRBV6-4 and TRBJ1-5; 11 bases map to TRBD1. V gave up 5 bases and J gave up 7 bases; unmatched junction bases: 7. CDR3 size: 15 residues. Germline V lookup: CDR1 MRHNA, CDR2 SNTAGT.

This clonotype was counted a few times. The chain uses TRBV30 and TRBJ1-5; D is ambiguous. This CDR3 has 14 amino acids. CDR1 and CDR2 from the germline V gene are GTSNPN and SVGIG (reference sequence). Trimming took 1 base from V and 5 from J, leaving 12 bases between them. CDR3 DNA sequence: TGTGCCTGGAGTGGGACCCCCACCCATCAGCCCCAGCATTTT. Translation gives CAWSGTPTHQPQHF.

This clonotype was seen a handful of times. The rearrangement joins TRBV25-1 to TRBJ1-1; 8 nucleotides line up with TRBD1. CDR1 MGHDK and CDR2 SYGVNS come from the germline V gene. The CDR3 totals 14 residues. V dropped 6 bases and J dropped 5; count of bases not matched to a gene: 8. In DNA, the CDR3 is TGTGCCAGCAGCCTGCAGGGGGCTCTAACTGAAGCTTTCTTT. It is translated as CASSLQGALTEAFF.

This clonotype is categorized as medium-sized. The J gene is TRBJ1-5, the V gene TRBV20-1; the D gene is possibly TRBD1 (5 bases). Trimming cost V 3 bases and J 5 bases, with 14 bases left between them. In germline, CDR1 is DFQATT, CDR2 SNEGSKA (reference sequence). The CDR3 spans 14 residues. The CDR3 sequence: CSASSRLGDQPQHF. As DNA, the CDR3 is TGCAGTGCTAGTTCGCGCCTGGGGGATCAGCCCCAGCATTTT.

The rearrangement links TRBV27 to TRBJ1-2; no firm D call. Germline V gene data show CDR1 as MNHEY and CDR2 as SMNVEV (reference sequence). CDR3 size: 15 residues. V shed 8 bases and J shed 3 bases, with 19 bases lying between them. CDR3 sequence reads: CASAPSPDGHYGYTF. CDR3 coding DNA: TGTGCCAGCGCTCCCTCTCCGGACGGCCACTATGGCTACACCTTC.

This clonotype was detected a few times. The chain carries TRBV19 and TRBJ2-1, with D possibly TRBD2 on 6 matching bases. CDR3 length: 15 amino acids. V was pared by 3 bases and J by 6 bases, with 15 bases between. Germline assignment: CDR1 LNHDA and CDR2 SQIVND (reference sequence). DNA for the CDR3: TGTGCCAGTAGTATGAGGAGGGGCGCGAGCAATGAGCAGTTCTTC. Translation: CASSMRRGASNEQFF.

About this clonotype itself: This likely comes from a read error, as the CDR3 has no conserved phenylalanine or tryptophan at its end. The gene calls are TRBV5-4 and TRBJ2-5; no firm D call. V was shortened by 0 bases and J by 2 bases, with 5 bases between the two germline ends. Germline V gene sequence: CDR1 SGHNT, CDR2 YYREEE (reference sequence). The CDR3 loop spans 13 amino acids. The CDR3 here is CASSLGPQETQYL. The CDR3 bases are TGTGCCAGCAGCTTGGGACCGCAAGAGACCCAGTACTTG.

Only a few counts were recorded for this clonotype. The CDR3 bases are TGTGCCTGGAGTCTTCACGGGGTCCTACAGCCCCAGCATTTT. The encoded protein is CAWSLHGVLQPQHF. The chain recombines TRBV30 with TRBJ1-5, with D unclear. V gave up 2 bases and J gave up 7 bases, with 15 bases separating them. The germline CDR1 and CDR2 sequences are GTSNPN and SVGIG (reference sequence). This CDR3 is built from 14 residues.

V is TRBV19 and J is TRBJ2-3; D unresolved. This CDR3 spans 14 amino acids. Germline CDR1 reads LNHDA; CDR2 reads SQIVND (reference sequence). V gave up 7 bases and J gave up 0 bases, with 11 bases separating them. The CDR3 nucleotides read TGTGCCAGTACTACGGGCTCTAGCACAGATACGCAGTATTTT. Residues: CASTTGSSTDTQYF. Drawing the rest from reference TRBV19 and TRBJ2-3, the complete variable domain is DGGITQSPKYLFRKEGQNVTLSCEQNLNHDAMYWYRQDPGQGLRLIYYSQIVNDFQKGDIAEGYSVSREKKESFPLTVTSAQKNPTAFYLCASTTGSSTDTQYFGPGTRLTVL.

This clonotype was recorded a few times. This chain joins TRBV5-1 and TRBJ1-2; maybe TRBD1 (6 bases). The germline CDR1 and CDR2 sequences are SGHRS and YFSETQ. Between the trimmed V and J ends, which lost 0 bases and 3 bases, there was a span of 12 bases. The CDR3 is 15 amino acids. In nucleotides, the CDR3 is TGCGCCAGCAGCTTGGACACAGGGAGGGACTATGGCTACACCTTC. It translates to CASSLDTGRDYGYTF.

The chain has TRBV7-2 and TRBJ2-7; tentative D call: TRBD2 (6 bases). This CDR3 has 17 amino acids. V lost 5 bases, J lost 8 bases, and 28 bases lay in between. The V gene's germline CDR1 is SGHTA and CDR2 FQGNSA. The CDR3 loop is CASSPTTGLLGGQKQYF. The CDR3 nucleotides read TGTGCCAGCAGCCCGACAACCGGACTACTCGGGGGTCAAAAGCAGTACTTC.

This clonotype was observed a handful of times. The chain combines TRBV18 with TRBJ1-1; 9 bases align to TRBD1. The germline V gene encodes CDR1 KGHSH and CDR2 LQKENI. The CDR3 is 17 amino acids. The V and J ends lost 3 bases and 1 base, in that order; junction bases with no gene match: 9. CDR3 DNA: TGTGCCAGCTCACCCCTACCAAAGGGACAGGGGAACACTGAAGCTTTCTTT. Translation gives CASSPLPKGQGNTEAFF.

This chain links TRBV25-1 with TRBJ2-7; D gene uncertain. Trimming removed 4 bases from V and 2 bases from J, with 6 bases in between. Germline values: CDR1 MGHDK, CDR2 SYGVNS. The CDR3 covers 12 residues. The CDR3 loop reads CASSANPYEQYF. Written as DNA, the CDR3 is TGTGCCAGCAGTGCCAACCCCTACGAGCAGTACTTC.

A few counts support this clonotype. This rearrangement joins TRBV20-1 to TRBJ1-5, with D perhaps matching TRBD1 (5 bases). V was pared by 4 bases and J by 7 bases, with 17 bases between. The length of the CDR3 is 14 residues. Germline lookup yields CDR1 DFQATT and CDR2 SNEGSKA (reference sequence). The CDR3: CSAIQGTNRQPQHF. CDR3 in DNA: TGCAGTGCTATCCAGGGAACTAATCGACAGCCCCAGCATTTT.

The rearrangement uses TRBV9 and TRBJ2-1, with 9 bases fitting TRBD2. Trimming at V came to 4 bases and at J to 8 bases, leaving 13 bases not matched to a gene. The length of the CDR3 is 16 residues. The germline gives CDR1 SGDLS, CDR2 YYNGEE. CDR3 amino acids: CASSPNRAGGPHEQFF. CDR3 DNA sequence: TGTGCCAGCAGCCCAAATCGGGCGGGAGGGCCCCATGAGCAGTTCTTC. The complete variable domain, with remaining parts taken from reference TRBV9 and TRBJ2-1, reads DSGVTQTPKHLITATGQRVTLRCSPRSGDLSVYWYQQSLDQGLQFLIQYYNGEERAKGNILERFSAQQFPDLHSELNLSSLELGDSALYFCASSPNRAGGPHEQFFGPGTRLTVL.

By share, this clonotype ranks as medium-sized (0.01 to 0.1%). This rearrangement joins TRBV20-1 to TRBJ2-5, with D tentatively TRBD2 (6 bases). The CDR3 sequence is 14 residues long. Per the germline V gene, CDR1 is DFQATT and CDR2 is SNEGSKA (reference sequence). V lost 7 bases and J 0 bases, leaving 15 bases between the germline ends. The CDR3 coding sequence is TGCAGTGGAGAGGCGGGGCTGTACCAAGAGACCCAGTACTTC. It encodes CSGEAGLYQETQYF.

The chain couples TRBV28 to TRBJ1-1; D is unresolved. Germline-derived CDR1 and CDR2 are MDHEN and SYDVKM. CDR3 length: 13 residues. Between the trimmed V and J ends, which lost 8 bases and 1 base, there was a span of 11 bases. The CDR3, as DNA: TGTGCCAGCCGGTGGTCAGGGAACACTGAAGCTTTCTTT. It yields the protein CASRWSGNTEAFF.

This clonotype was counted only a few times. The chain has TRBV20-1 and TRBJ2-6; D is unresolved. CDR3 length equals 13 residues. Trimming left V 1 base short and J 4 bases short, with 5 bases between. The V gene's germline CDR1 is DFQATT and CDR2 SNEGSKA (reference sequence). CDR3 in amino acids: CSARVTGANVLTF. The CDR3 DNA follows: TGCAGTGCTAGAGTAACCGGGGCCAACGTCCTGACTTTC.

The chain is built from TRBV20-1 and TRBJ1-2; D is possibly TRBD1 (5 bases). Germline V gene data show CDR1 as DFQATT and CDR2 as SNEGSKA (reference sequence). V was shortened by 6 bases and J by 6 bases, with 17 bases between the two germline ends. The CDR3 runs to 13 residues. CDR3 bases: TGCAGTGCCCGAAAAGGGGACTCTCATGGCTACACCTTC. Translated: CSARKGDSHGYTF.

The chain joins TRBV20-1 to TRBJ2-5; no definite D call. V dropped 1 base and J dropped 5 bases, with 11 bases sitting between them. The germline gives CDR1 DFQATT, CDR2 SNEGSKA (reference sequence). CDR3 length: 13 residues. The chain's CDR3 is CSARGRYPETQYF. Here the CDR3 DNA reads TGCAGTGCTAGAGGACGTTATCCGGAGACCCAGTACTTC.